A selection of T cell receptor beta chains follows, all from one sample in a study of blood T cell repertoires in COVID-19. Data came from immunoSEQ multiplex PCR; TCRdb stores just in-frame clones and leaves some out. The table shows more than 200,000 clones, with around 87% occurring only once. Sequenced sample: peripheral blood. These receptors came from a woman aged 60-70 years with COVID-19, enrolled during active disease. Both conserved end residues are part of each CDR3. Each record gives: D gene, clone size, V gene, J gene, CDR3 DNA, CDR3 protein. D genes are given only for firm matches. Not every row has a clone size; where given, it reads once, few, many or a size class.

>.|.|TRBV7-2|TRBJ1-2
TGTGCCAGCAGCTTAGCGCAGGTCGGCGGCTACACCTTC
CASSLAQVGGYTF
>.|.|TRBV16|TRBJ1-1
TGTGCCAGCAGCCATACCGGCGGGGGGAACACTGAAGCTTTCTTT
CASSHTGGGNTEAFF
>TRBD1|.|TRBV9|TRBJ2-1
TGTGCCAGCAGCCCAAACGGACAGGGGTCCTACAATGAGCAGTTCTTC
CASSPNGQGSYNEQFF
>TRBD2|.|TRBV11-2|TRBJ2-1
TGTGCCAGCAGCCCTCGACTAGCACCCGGTGAGCAGTTCTTC
CASSPRLAPGEQFF
>.|.|TRBV28|TRBJ1-2
TGTGCCAGCAGTTTTTCCAGCTATGGCTACACCTTC
CASSFSSYGYTF
>.|.|TRBV5-8|TRBJ2-1
TGTGCCAGCAGCCAGACAGCCTACAATGAGCAGTTCTTC
CASSQTAYNEQFF
>TRBD2|.|TRBV5-1|TRBJ2-1
TGCGCCAGCAGCCTACAAATGACTAGCGGGAATGAGCAGTTCTTC
CASSLQMTSGNEQFF
>.|.|TRBV7-9|TRBJ2-2
TGTGCCAGCAGCTTCGGGGGACCCACGGCCACCGGGGAGCTGTTTTTT
CASSFGGPTATGELFF
>.|.|TRBV6-5|TRBJ2-2
TGTGCCAGCAGACGCGGACATTCTTCGACCGGGGAGCTGTTTTTT
CASRRGHSSTGELFF
>.|.|TRBV27|TRBJ1-5
TGTGCCAGCAGTTTTTTAGGGCTTCCAGGGCAGCCCCAGCATTTT
CASSFLGLPGQPQHF
>TRBD1|.|TRBV19|TRBJ1-5
TGTGCCAGTAATGCCGGGACAGGGGCGAATCAGCCCCAGCATTTT
CASNAGTGANQPQHF
>TRBD1|few|TRBV9|TRBJ2-5
TGTGCCAGCAGCGTTGGGACAGGGTGGGGACAAGAGACCCAGTACTTC
CASSVGTGWGQETQYF